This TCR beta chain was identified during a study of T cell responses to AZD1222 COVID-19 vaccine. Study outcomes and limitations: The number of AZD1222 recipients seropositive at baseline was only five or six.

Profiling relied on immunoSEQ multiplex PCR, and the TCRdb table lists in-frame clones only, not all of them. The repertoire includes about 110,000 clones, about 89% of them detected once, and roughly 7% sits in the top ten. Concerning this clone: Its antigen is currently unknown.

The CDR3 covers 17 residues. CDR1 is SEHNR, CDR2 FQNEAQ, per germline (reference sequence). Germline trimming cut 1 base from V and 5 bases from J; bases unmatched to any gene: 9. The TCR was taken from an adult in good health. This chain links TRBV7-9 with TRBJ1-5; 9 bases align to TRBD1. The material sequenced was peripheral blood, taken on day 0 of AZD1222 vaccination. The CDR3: CASSLVGTGRGDQPQHF. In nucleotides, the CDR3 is TGTGCCAGCAGCTTAGTAGGGACAGGGAGAGGCGATCAGCCCCAGCATTTT.